Each of the 21 T cell receptor beta chains below was sequenced from the same sample in a study of T cell responses to AZD1222 COVID-19 vaccine. Libraries were prepared by immunoSEQ multiplex PCR; TCRdb keeps only in-frame clonotypes and omits some of them. Of about 150,000 clones in the sample, approximately 90% were seen once. Sequenced material: peripheral blood, taken 28 days after the second AZD1222 dose. These receptors were collected from an adult who received the AZD1222 COVID-19 vaccine.

The rearrangement links TRBV10-3 to TRBJ2-7; a weak D match, TRBD2 (6 bases). The V gene's germline CDR1 is ENHRY and CDR2 SYGVKD. The germline V and J ends were trimmed by 8 bases and 2 bases, with 10 bases remaining between them. The CDR3 totals 12 residues. The CDR3 loop is CAIGGSPYEQYF. The CDR3 nucleotides are TGTGCCATCGGGGGGAGTCCCTACGAGCAGTACTTC.

The rearrangement links TRBV2 to TRBJ2-6; D might be TRBD1 (5 bases). The CDR3 is 15 residues long. Germline V gene sequence: CDR1 SNHLY, CDR2 FYNNEI. Trimming stripped 7 bases from V and 1 base from J, with 11 bases between. The CDR3 here is CASTLQVSGANVLTF. CDR3 in DNA: TGTGCCAGCACCTTACAGGTATCTGGGGCCAACGTCCTGACTTTC.

V usage is TRBV10-1 and J usage is TRBJ2-5, with unresolved D. This CDR3 contains 14 residues. The ends were cut back, 2 bases at V and 2 bases at J, with 9 bases in the middle. CDR1 and CDR2 from the germline V gene are WNHNN and SYGVQD (reference sequence). This chain's CDR3 is CASSERANQETQYF. Here the CDR3 DNA reads TGCGCCAGCAGTGAGCGGGCGAATCAAGAGACCCAGTACTTC.

The chain recombines TRBV3-1 (or the pseudogene TRBV3-2) with TRBJ1-3; unclear D gene. Trimming left V 4 bases short and J 3 bases short, with 7 bases between. Per the germline V gene, CDR1 is LGHDT and CDR2 is YNNKEL (reference sequence). This CDR3 region has 13 residues. The CDR3 is CASSPVGGNTIYF. CDR3 coding DNA: TGTGCCAGCAGCCCGGTCGGTGGAAACACCATATATTTT.

V is TRBV27 and J is TRBJ2-1; TRBD1 aligns across 7 bases. Germline loops: CDR1 MNHEY, CDR2 SMNVEV (reference sequence). With 6 bases clipped from V and 0 bases from J, the junction kept 5 bases outside the gene matches. The CDR3 is 15 amino acids. CDR3 coding DNA: TGTGCCAGCAGCCGTGACAGGGACTCCTACAATGAGCAGTTCTTC. As protein: CASSRDRDSYNEQFF.

The rearrangement uses TRBV5-4 and TRBJ2-1; 7 bases are shared with TRBD2. CDR3 length: 15 residues. Germline V gene sequence: CDR1 SGHNT, CDR2 YYREEE (reference sequence). With 2 bases clipped from V and 8 bases from J, the junction kept 10 bases outside the gene matches. The CDR3 sequence is CASSFYAGTKDEQFF. In DNA form, the CDR3 reads TGTGCCAGCAGCTTTTATGCCGGGACTAAGGATGAGCAGTTCTTC. Supplemented by reference TRBV5-4 and TRBJ2-1, the full variable domain reads ETGVTQSPTHLIKTRGQQVTLRCSSQSGHNTVSWYQQALGQGPQFIFQYYREEENGRGNFPPRFSGLQFPNYSSELNVNALELDDSALYLCASSFYAGTKDEQFFGPGTRLTVL.

The rearrangement links TRBV7-6 to TRBJ2-7; 9 bases align to TRBD1. V was pared by 0 bases and J by 6 bases, with 6 bases of the junction left unmatched. CDR1 and CDR2 (germline): SGHVS, FNYEAQ. The CDR3 has 15 amino acids. CDR3 nucleotides: TGTGCCAGCAGCTTAGCGGGGGACAGGGCGGGCGAGCAGTACTTC. Its protein is CASSLAGDRAGEQYF. The variable domain in full, completed from reference TRBV7-6 and TRBJ2-7, reads GAGVSQSPRYKVTKRGQDVALRCDPISGHVSLYWYRQALGQGPEFLTYFNYEAQQDKSGLPNDRFSAERPEGSISTLTIQRTEQRDSAMYRCASSLAGDRAGEQYFGPGTRLTVT.

The chain combines TRBV19 with TRBJ1-5; weak D call: TRBD1 (5 bases). V was pared by 7 bases and J by 4 bases, with 14 bases between. Germline CDR1 is LNHDA and CDR2 is SQIVND (reference sequence). This CDR3 comprises 14 residues. CDR3 bases: TGTGCCAGTACCGCGGGGCAGCCAAATCAGCCCCAGCATTTT. Its translation is CASTAGQPNQPQHF.

This clone came up once. The V gene is TRBV4-1, the J gene TRBJ1-2; the D gene is possibly TRBD1 (6 bases). Germline V gene lookup returns CDR1 MGHRA and CDR2 YSYEKL. Trimming took off 1 base at V and 5 bases at J, with 17 bases between the two ends. The CDR3 has 16 residues. The CDR3 loop is CASSQAYRAPAYGYTF. CDR3 sequence (DNA): TGCGCCAGCAGCCAAGCCTACAGGGCACCGGCGTATGGCTACACCTTC.

This clone was seen only once. The chain joins TRBV19 to TRBJ1-2; unclear D gene. The CDR3 length is 14 residues. CDR1 LNHDA and CDR2 SQIVND come from the germline V gene (reference sequence). Deletions cut 4 bases from V and 2 bases from J, with 11 bases between. CDR3 coding DNA: TGTGCCAGTAGTACCTCGGGGAAGAACTATGGCTACACCTTC. Translating it yields CASSTSGKNYGYTF. Full variable domain (rest looked up from reference TRBV19 and TRBJ1-2): DGGITQSPKYLFRKEGQNVTLSCEQNLNHDAMYWYRQDPGQGLRLIYYSQIVNDFQKGDIAEGYSVSREKKESFPLTVTSAQKNPTAFYLCASSTSGKNYGYTFGSGTRLTVV.

CDR3 in amino acids: CASSHQSGEQYF. The CDR3 DNA is TGCGCCAGCAGCCATCAAAGCGGCGAGCAGTACTTC. This chain joins TRBV4-1 and TRBJ2-7, with D possibly TRBD2 on 5 matching bases. The CDR3 consists of 12 residues. Germline values: CDR1 MGHRA, CDR2 YSYEKL. V gave up 3 bases and J gave up 6 bases, with 9 bases separating them.

This clone has more than one count but fewer than ten. Its ends do not fully match the called genes, so a read error is possible. This sample includes further DNA sequences coding for the same CDR3. This chain links TRBV2 with TRBJ2-2, with TRBD1 matching 7 bases. Germline V gene sequence: CDR1 SNHLY, CDR2 FYNNEI. This CDR3 is built from 15 residues. The CDR3 protein is CASTYRTGDTGELFF. The DNA of the CDR3 is TGTGCGAGCACATATCGGACAGGTGACACCGGGGAGCTGTTTTTT.

The rearrangement uses TRBV3-1 (or the pseudogene TRBV3-2) and TRBJ1-4; TRBD1 agrees at 7 bases. Germline CDR1 reads LGHDT; CDR2 reads YNNKEL (reference sequence). The CDR3 sequence is 17 residues long. V gave up 4 bases and J gave up 6 bases; unmatched junction bases: 14. CDR3 loop: CASSLGAVRTGYEKLFF. CDR3 DNA sequence: TGTGCCAGCAGCCTTGGAGCGGTCCGGACAGGATATGAAAAACTGTTTTTT.

The V call is TRBV7-6, the J call TRBJ1-1; 11 bases fit TRBD1. The V gene's germline CDR1 is SGHVS and CDR2 FNYEAQ. The CDR3 consists of 16 residues. After removal of 4 bases from V and 4 bases from J, the junction contained 8 bases not matched to a gene. The CDR3 loop reads CASSYEDRGRVTEAFF. The CDR3 coding sequence is TGTGCCAGCAGCTACGAGGACAGGGGGCGAGTCACTGAAGCTTTCTTT.

This clone was seen once. The gene calls are TRBV4-3 and TRBJ2-7, with D perhaps given as TRBD1 or TRBD2 (6 bases each). The CDR3 spans 16 residues. Germline-derived CDR1 and CDR2 are LGHNA and YSLEER. The germline V and J ends were trimmed by 0 bases and 6 bases, with 18 bases remaining between them. CDR3 in amino acids: CASSQDPAEGDGEQYF. CDR3 bases: TGCGCCAGCAGCCAAGACCCAGCGGAGGGGGACGGCGAGCAGTACTTC.

This CDR3 is CASSSGGRVGTQYF. CDR3 DNA: TGTGCCAGCAGCTCCGGGGGGCGGGTCGGGACCCAGTACTTC. V gene TRBV7-9 combines with J gene TRBJ2-5, with D perhaps matching TRBD2 (7 bases). The CDR3 has 14 residues. Deletions cut 4 bases from V and 7 bases from J, with 16 bases between. Per germline, CDR1 SEHNR and CDR2 FQNEAQ (reference sequence).

The V and J genes are TRBV19 and TRBJ1-4, with a weak D call TRBD1 (6 bases). Germline assignment: CDR1 LNHDA and CDR2 SQIVND (reference sequence). The ends were cut back, 6 bases at V and 3 bases at J, with 17 bases in the middle. The CDR3 totals 16 residues. CDR3 amino acids: CASRPRGRGSNEKLFF. The CDR3, as DNA: TGTGCCAGTAGACCGAGAGGGAGGGGGTCTAATGAAAAACTGTTTTTT.

This clone was recorded a few times. J is TRBJ1-6 and V is TRBV4-2; 9 positions agree with TRBD1. From germline, CDR1 is LGHNA and CDR2 YNFKEQ. Trimming took 2 bases from V and 3 from J; bases not matched to a gene: 11. The CDR3 covers 19 residues. This CDR3 is CASSQRDRAPFIYNSPLHF. In nucleotides, the CDR3 is TGTGCCAGCAGCCAACGGGACAGGGCCCCCTTTATCTATAATTCACCCCTCCACTTT.

This chain uses TRBV4-2 with TRBJ1-1; TRBD1 might be the D (5 bases). Trimming cost V 4 bases and J 11 bases, with 17 bases left between them. CDR3 size: 13 residues. Germline V CDR1 and CDR2: LGHNA, YNFKEQ. Here the CDR3 reads CASSREKEGPAFF. The CDR3 region has the DNA TGTGCCAGCAGCCGTGAAAAGGAGGGGCCGGCTTTCTTT.

The chain has TRBV9 and TRBJ1-3; 9 bases match TRBD1. The germline CDR1 and CDR2 sequences are SGDLS and YYNGEE. The CDR3 totals 16 residues. The junction had 10 bases not matched to a gene; V was cut back by 1 base and J by 8 bases. CDR3 loop: CASSVPTGGISDTIYF. The CDR3 nucleotides read TGTGCCAGCAGCGTACCTACAGGGGGCATTTCGGACACCATATATTTT.

The chain joins TRBV2 to TRBJ2-1; tentative D call: TRBD1 (5 bases). V lost 5 bases, J lost 4 bases, and 12 bases lay in between. The CDR3 extends over 14 amino acids. The germline V gene encodes CDR1 SNHLY and CDR2 FYNNEI. The DNA for the CDR3 is TGTGCCAGCAGTTCGGCAGGGCGGTACAATGAGCAGTTCTTC. Encoded protein: CASSSAGRYNEQFF.